The TCR beta chain described here comes from a study of post-analysis software for immune sequencing data. Study-wide findings and caveats: Pronounced co-clustering by F measure was evident among identically batched samples. Roughly five TRBV segments appeared more often in patients than in controls, and TRBV5-6, TRBV5-1 and TRBV20-1 were among these. In multiple sclerosis, normalized Chao1 diversity was significantly below that of controls.

Unique molecular identifiers featured in each of the TCR beta cDNA libraries. TCRdb passed the PCR reads through MiXCR, listing each CDR3 protein once. The profile shows approximately 730,000 distinct CDR3 sequences, about 27% of them singletons. The trim removed 7 bases at V and 0 bases at J, leaving 10 bases unmatched. The CDR3 has 16 residues. The germline V gene has CDR1 SQVTM and CDR2 ANQGSEA. This clonotype has more than one count but fewer than ten. What it binds is unknown. The chain joins TRBV29-1 to TRBJ2-3, with 10 positions matching TRBD2. This clonotype was obtained from a girl aged 10 to 17 with multiple sclerosis. The source material was blood. The CDR3 is CSAEGLAGASTDTQYF. The CDR3 bases are TGCAGCGCCGAGGGGCTAGCGGGGGCCAGCACAGATACGCAGTATTTT.